The 5 T cell receptor beta chains presented below share a single source sample, sequenced in a study of cytomegalovirus exposure and HLA in healthy donors (dated by TCRdb to about 2017). Libraries came from the immunoSEQ multiplex PCR assay. For the multiplex PCR, a mixture combining 60 forward primers for TCR Vbeta segments and 13 reverse primers for TCR Jbeta segments was used. Drawn from immuneACCESS, this table holds only the in-frame rearrangements with V and J called that TCRdb kept. Clones are partly lost; checked studies trace under half to an unresolved V gene and leave the rest unexplained. The sample table shows under 300,000 clones, and roughly four fifths are seen once. The ten most abundant clones make up approximately 8.4% of the sample. Material for sequencing was PBMCs. All receptors derive from a woman in her sixties in good health and CMV-seropositive.

The sample holds one count of this clone. The chain carries TRBV18 and TRBJ2-5; D not resolved. Germline V lookup: CDR1 KGHSH, CDR2 LQKENI. CDR3 length: 12 residues. The V gene lost 3 bases and the J gene lost 5 bases, with 7 bases spanning the gap. The CDR3 here is CASSPFEETQYF. The CDR3 DNA follows: TGTGCCAGCTCACCCTTCGAGGAGACCCAGTACTTC.

The chain carries TRBV5-1 and TRBJ2-7, with TRBD1 matching over 7 bases. CDR3 size: 15 residues. The germline V gene has CDR1 SGHRS and CDR2 YFSETQ. V trimming: 2 bases; J trimming: 3 bases; junction bases outside the gene matches: 8. As DNA, the CDR3 is TGCGCCAGCAGCTTAGCTTCCGGGACAGTCTACGAGCAGTACTTC. It specifies CASSLASGTVYEQYF.

V is TRBV6-1 and J is TRBJ2-1; weak D call: TRBD2 (6 bases). V shed 5 bases and J shed 12 bases, with 17 bases lying between them. CDR1 and CDR2 (germline): MNHNS, SASEGT. This CDR3 is 13 amino acids long. The CDR3 loop is CASSPRERGWQFF. CDR3 sequence (DNA): TGTGCCAGCAGTCCTCGGGAGAGAGGGTGGCAGTTCTTC.

The rearrangement uses TRBV7-8 and TRBJ2-5; D is undetermined. Germline V CDR1 and CDR2: SGHVS, FQNEAQ. The CDR3 runs 13 residues. Deletions cut 3 bases from V and 5 bases from J, with 10 bases between. CDR3 in DNA: TGTGCCAGCAGCTTTTGGAGCGTGGAGACCCAGTACTTC. Its protein is CASSFWSVETQYF.

This clone was picked up a small number of times. This rearrangement joins TRBV28 to TRBJ2-1; D is undetermined. Looked up from germline, CDR1 is MDHEN and CDR2 is SYDVKM. Trimming removed 6 bases from V and 8 bases from J, with 14 bases in between. The CDR3 is 13 amino acids. The CDR3 spells CASSFSSQDEQFF. The CDR3 nucleotides are TGTGCCAGCAGCTTCTCATCCCAGGATGAGCAGTTCTTC.